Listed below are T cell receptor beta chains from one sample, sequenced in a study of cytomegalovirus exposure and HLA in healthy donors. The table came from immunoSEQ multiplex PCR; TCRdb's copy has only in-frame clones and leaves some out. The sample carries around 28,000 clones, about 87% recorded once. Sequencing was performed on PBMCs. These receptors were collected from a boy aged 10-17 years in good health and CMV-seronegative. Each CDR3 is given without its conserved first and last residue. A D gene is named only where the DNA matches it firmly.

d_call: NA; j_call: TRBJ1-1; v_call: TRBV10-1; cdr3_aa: ASREEANTEAF
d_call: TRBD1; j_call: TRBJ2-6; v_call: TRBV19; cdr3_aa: ASSQGFSGANVLT
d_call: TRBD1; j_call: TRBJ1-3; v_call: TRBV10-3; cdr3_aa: AITPGGSGNTIY
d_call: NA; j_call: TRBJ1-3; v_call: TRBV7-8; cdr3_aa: ASSPWTAGGTIY
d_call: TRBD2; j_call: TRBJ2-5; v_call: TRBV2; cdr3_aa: ASSHRGSGGEETQY
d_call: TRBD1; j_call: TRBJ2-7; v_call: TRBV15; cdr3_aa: ATSPRDRPYEQY
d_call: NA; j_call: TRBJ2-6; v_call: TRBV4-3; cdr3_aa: ASSQEVRGTGANVLT
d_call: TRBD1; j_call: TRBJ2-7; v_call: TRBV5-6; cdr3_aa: ASSSLAPIGTEGYYEQY
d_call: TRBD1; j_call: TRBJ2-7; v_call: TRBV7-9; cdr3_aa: ASSPTGGRYEQY
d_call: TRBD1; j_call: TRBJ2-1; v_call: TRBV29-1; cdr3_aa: SVSGGSYNEQF
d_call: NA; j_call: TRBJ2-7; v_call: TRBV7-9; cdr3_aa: ASSLARTSTDYEQY
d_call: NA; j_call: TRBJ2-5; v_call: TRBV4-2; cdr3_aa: ASSPTRGGQETQY
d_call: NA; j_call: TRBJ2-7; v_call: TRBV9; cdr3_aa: ASSPAGAGSFYEQY
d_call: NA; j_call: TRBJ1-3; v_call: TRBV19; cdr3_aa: ASSMPTGTGGNTIY
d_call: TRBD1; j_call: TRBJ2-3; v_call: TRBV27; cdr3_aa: ASSSPTGSGDTQY
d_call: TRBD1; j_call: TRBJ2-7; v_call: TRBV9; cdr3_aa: ASSFHTPLGGDYEQY
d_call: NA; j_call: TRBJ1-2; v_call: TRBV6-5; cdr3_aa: ASSYSGSGKDGYT
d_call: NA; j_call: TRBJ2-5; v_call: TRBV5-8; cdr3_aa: ASSSGWGETQY
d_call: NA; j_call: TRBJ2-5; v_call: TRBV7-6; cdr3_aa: ASSSEPQGRGETQY
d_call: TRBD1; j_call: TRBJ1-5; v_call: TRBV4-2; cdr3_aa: ASSTHRDSNQPQH
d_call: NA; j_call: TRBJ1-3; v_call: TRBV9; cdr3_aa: ASSSLRSGNTIY
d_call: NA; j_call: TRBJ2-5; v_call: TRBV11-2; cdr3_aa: ASSLVFANQETQY
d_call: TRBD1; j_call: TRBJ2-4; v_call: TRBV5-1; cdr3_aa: ASSLGGQHNIQY
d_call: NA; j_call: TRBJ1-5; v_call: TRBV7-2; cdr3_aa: ASSLVGLSNQPQH
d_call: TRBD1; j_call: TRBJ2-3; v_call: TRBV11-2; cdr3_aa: ASSLAPTGKEDTQY
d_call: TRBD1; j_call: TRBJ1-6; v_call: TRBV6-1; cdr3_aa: ASSEKITGTGISPLH
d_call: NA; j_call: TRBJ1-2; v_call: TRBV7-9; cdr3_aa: ASSLVSGVFGYT
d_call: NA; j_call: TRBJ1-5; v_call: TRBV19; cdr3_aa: ASSITGSNQPQH
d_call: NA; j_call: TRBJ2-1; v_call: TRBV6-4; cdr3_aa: ASSDSPGEYNEQF
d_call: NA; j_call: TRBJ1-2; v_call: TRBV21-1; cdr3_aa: ASSKGAGGEPNYGYT
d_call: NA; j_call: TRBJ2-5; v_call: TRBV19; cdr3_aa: ASSITGQETQY
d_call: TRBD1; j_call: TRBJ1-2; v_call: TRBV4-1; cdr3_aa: ASSQDRDRAGYT
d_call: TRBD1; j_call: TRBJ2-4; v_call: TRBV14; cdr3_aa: ASSPNGQGRRNIQY
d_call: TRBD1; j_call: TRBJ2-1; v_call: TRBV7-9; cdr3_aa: ASRQYRDRGESDYNEQF
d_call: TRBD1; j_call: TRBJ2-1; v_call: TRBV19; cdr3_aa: ASSSGQGFHEQF
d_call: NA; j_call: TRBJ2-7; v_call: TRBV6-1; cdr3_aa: ASNLQENLSYEQY